This T cell receptor (beta chain) was obtained from a study of graft-versus-host responses after intestinal transplantation. Study information: Induction using anti-thymocyte globulin, followed by tacrolimus and steroids for 2 to 4 years, was given to all recipients. General observations from the study: Clonal ratios of graft-versus-host to host-versus-graft in allografts were high for patients exhibiting graft-donor T cell macrochimerism.

Produced via immunoSEQ multiplex PCR; TCRdb's table is partial and in-frame only. The table records 120,000 or so clones, around 95% of them present only once. Regarding this clone: What it recognizes is unknown.

The length of the CDR3 is 15 residues. Germline V gene sequence: CDR1 SNHLY, CDR2 FYNNEI. With 7 bases removed from V and 1 base from J, the gap between germline ends came to 16 bases. The sample in question was unstimulated CD8+ T cells sorted from spleen or lymph node cells, obtained before intestinal transplant. The chain has TRBV2 and TRBJ1-1; D is possibly TRBD1 (6 bases). This receptor was taken from a human donor who received an intestinal transplant. The CDR3, as DNA: TGTGCCAGCAAGTCAGATCCGGGGGCGAACACTGAAGCTTTCTTT. Its translation is CASKSDPGANTEAFF.